These 30 T cell receptor beta chains originate from one sample sequenced in a study of post-analysis software for immune sequencing data. Findings of the study overall: TRBV5-6, TRBV5-1 and TRBV20-1 belonged to a set of roughly 5 TRBV segments that were more frequent in patients than controls.

These receptors' antigens are unknown. The authors incorporated unique molecular identifiers into the TCR beta cDNA libraries. TCRdb re-analysed the PCR reads in MiXCR, keeping a single row per CDR3 protein. The sample consists of hundreds of thousands of distinct CDR3 sequences, 25% to 30% of them appearing once. The sequenced sample consisted of blood. All receptors come from a girl aged 5-17 years with multiple sclerosis.

The chain employs TRBV7-2 and TRBJ2-1, with 10 bases matching TRBD2. The length of the CDR3 is 15 residues. Germline values: CDR1 SGHTA, CDR2 FQGNSA. V lost 3 bases, J lost 7 bases, and 6 bases stayed unmatched. The CDR3 DNA follows: TGTGCCAGCAGCTTGAGCGGGGGGGCGGGGAATGAGCAGTTCTTC. Encoded protein: CASSLSGGAGNEQFF. Together with reference TRBV7-2 and TRBJ2-1, the CDR3 gives the full variable domain: GAGVSQSPSNKVTEKGKDVELRCDPISGHTALYWYRQSLGQGLEFLIYFQGNSAPDKSGLPSDRFSAERTGGSVSTLTIQRTQQEDSAVYLCASSLSGGAGNEQFFGPGTRLTVL.

The chain recombines TRBV29-1 with TRBJ2-4; 7 bases are shared with TRBD1. This CDR3 is 12 amino acids long. V shed 7 bases, J shed 9 bases, and the junction held 9 bases outside the gene matches. CDR1 is SQVTM and CDR2 is ANQGSEA in the germline V gene. DNA of the CDR3: TGCAGCGGTGGGGGCAGGGGGACCATTCAGTACTTC. The encoded protein is CSGGGRGTIQYF.

The chain is built from TRBV4-2 and TRBJ2-7; D is unresolved. Germline values: CDR1 LGHNA, CDR2 YNFKEQ. This CDR3 contains 13 residues. Trimming removed 4 bases at V and 6 bases at J, with 13 bases between. The CDR3 DNA follows: TGTGCCAGCAGCCCACTCGTCGGGCGCGAGCAGTACTTC. It specifies CASSPLVGREQYF.

This clonotype was seen only a few times. Here the CDR3 DNA reads TGTGCCAGCAGTTACGGCTATCGCACAGATACGCAGTATTTT. Encoded protein: CASSYGYRTDTQYF. This rearrangement joins TRBV6-5 to TRBJ2-3; no clear D. The ends were cut back, 2 bases at V and 1 base at J, with 7 bases in the middle. Germline V gene data show CDR1 as MNHEY and CDR2 as SVGAGI. This CDR3 comprises 14 residues.

This chain uses TRBV7-9 with TRBJ2-3; the D is unclear. With 5 bases removed from V and 6 bases from J, the gap between germline ends came to 9 bases. The CDR3 covers 12 residues. Looked up from germline, CDR1 is SEHNR and CDR2 is FQNEAQ (reference sequence). The CDR3 coding sequence is TGTGCCAGCAGCACAATGGGGGATACGCAGTATTTT. It translates to CASSTMGDTQYF.

A few counts support this clonotype. The V and J genes are TRBV20-1 and TRBJ1-6; D is possibly TRBD1 (5 bases). The germline gives CDR1 DFQATT, CDR2 SNEGSKA (reference sequence). Trimming removed 5 bases from V and 7 bases from J, with 21 bases in between. CDR3 length: 16 residues. The CDR3 region has the DNA TGCAGTGCTGCCGCGTGGGCAGGGTCTTGGAATTCACCCCTCCACTTT. Protein product: CSAAAWAGSWNSPLHF.

This sequence joins TRBV4-3 and TRBJ2-7, with D possibly called TRBD1 or TRBD2 (5 bases each). Germline V gene data show CDR1 as LGHNA and CDR2 as YSLEER. The CDR3 totals 15 residues. The ends were cut back, 0 bases at V and 2 bases at J, with 11 bases in the middle. The CDR3 spells CASSQDSKGPYEQYF. The CDR3 nucleotides read TGCGCCAGCAGCCAAGATTCAAAGGGACCCTACGAGCAGTACTTC.

The V gene is TRBV20-1, the J gene TRBJ1-2; D remains ambiguous. V was cut by 0 bases and J by 8 bases, with 4 bases left in between. CDR1 is DFQATT, CDR2 SNEGSKA, per germline (reference sequence). The CDR3 is 10 amino acids. CDR3 bases: TGCAGTGCTAGAGATATCGGCTACACCTTC. It translates to CSARDIGYTF.

This clonotype was detected a few times. The chain uses TRBV27 and TRBJ2-7, with 8 bases that match TRBD2. This CDR3 region has 14 residues. CDR1 and CDR2 (germline): MNHEY, SMNVEV (reference sequence). The V segment lost 3 bases and the J segment 3 bases; nucleotides outside the gene matches: 4. CDR3 sequence reads: CASSFVAGFYEQYF. The CDR3 coding sequence is TGTGCCAGCAGTTTCGTAGCGGGGTTCTACGAGCAGTACTTC.

This clonotype has at least ten counts. The rearrangement links TRBV10-3 to TRBJ2-5; D possibly matches TRBD1 or TRBD2 (5 bases each). The CDR3 contains 13 residues. Germline assignment: CDR1 ENHRY and CDR2 SYGVKD. The V end was cut by 7 bases, the J end by 2 bases, with 11 bases between. The CDR3 here is CAITGTGQETQYF. The CDR3 DNA reads as TGTGCCATCACCGGGACGGGACAAGAGACCCAGTACTTC.

This clonotype was detected only a few times. The chain joins TRBV9 to TRBJ1-1; possible D gene TRBD1, 5 bases. The germline gives CDR1 SGDLS, CDR2 YYNGEE. There are 15 residues in the CDR3. The germline V and J ends were trimmed by 3 bases and 4 bases, with 16 bases remaining between them. The CDR3 nucleotides are TGTGCCAGCAGCGAGATCCGGGGCGGCGGCACTGAAGCTTTCTTT. It encodes CASSEIRGGGTEAFF.

This clonotype appeared a few times. DNA for the CDR3: TGTGCCAGCTCACCGCAGGGGGCGGGATTCGATGGCTACACCTTC. It is translated as CASSPQGAGFDGYTF. This sequence joins TRBV18 and TRBJ1-2; 8 nucleotides line up with TRBD1. CDR1 KGHSH and CDR2 LQKENI come from the germline V gene. V was pared by 3 bases and J by 6 bases, with 9 bases of the junction left unmatched. The CDR3 consists of 15 residues. Variable domain in full (rest from reference TRBV18 and TRBJ1-2): NAGVMQNPRHLVRRRGQEARLRCSPMKGHSHVYWYRQLPEEGLKFMVYLQKENIIDESGMPKERFSAEFPKEGPSILRIQQVVRGDSAAYFCASSPQGAGFDGYTFGSGTRLTVV.

V usage is TRBV7-2 and J usage is TRBJ2-1; 7 bases are shared with TRBD2. From germline, CDR1 is SGHTA and CDR2 FQGNSA. Trimming removed 5 bases from V and 6 bases from J; junction bases left unmatched: 10. The CDR3 is 15 amino acids. CDR3 in amino acids: CASSRRAGAGNEQFF. The DNA of the CDR3 is TGTGCCAGCAGCCGACGGGCGGGAGCGGGCAATGAGCAGTTCTTC.

The chain combines TRBV5-1 with TRBJ2-7; D is perhaps TRBD2 (6 bases). Per germline, CDR1 SGHRS and CDR2 YFSETQ. The ends were cut back, 0 bases at V and 6 bases at J, with 16 bases in the middle. CDR3 length: 15 amino acids. The CDR3: CASSLGDRLVSEQYF. Here the CDR3 DNA reads TGCGCCAGCAGCTTGGGGGATCGACTAGTTAGCGAGCAGTACTTC.

This clonotype has only one observation. CDR3: CASSSSSGISGYTF. CDR3 bases: TGTGCCAGCAGTTCTTCTTCGGGGATTAGTGGCTACACCTTC. The chain uses TRBV28 and TRBJ1-2; D call uncertain. CDR3 size: 14 residues. The germline CDR1 and CDR2 sequences are MDHEN and SYDVKM. The V gene lost 4 bases and the J gene lost 7 bases, with 16 bases spanning the gap.

This clonotype showed up many times. The chain carries TRBV7-2 and TRBJ2-7, with D perhaps TRBD2 (5 bases). This CDR3 comprises 16 residues. V was cut by 5 bases and J by 0 bases, with 17 bases left in between. Per germline, CDR1 SGHTA and CDR2 FQGNSA. The chain's CDR3 is CASSITGNLPSYEQYF. CDR3 bases: TGTGCCAGCAGCATTACCGGGAACTTGCCCTCCTACGAGCAGTACTTC. The whole variable domain, remainder taken from reference TRBV7-2 and TRBJ2-7, is GAGVSQSPSNKVTEKGKDVELRCDPISGHTALYWYRQSLGQGLEFLIYFQGNSAPDKSGLPSDRFSAERTGGSVSTLTIQRTQQEDSAVYLCASSITGNLPSYEQYFGPGTRLTVT.

This clonotype was picked up a small number of times. This rearrangement joins TRBV12-3 or TRBV12-4 to TRBJ2-5; D possibly corresponds to TRBD1 (6 bases). This CDR3 region has 14 residues. V was cut by 6 bases and J by 4 bases, with 15 bases left in between. CDR3 amino acids: CASSQGQWRETQYF. The CDR3 DNA sequence: TGTGCCAGCAGCCAGGGACAATGGAGAGAGACCCAGTACTTC.

This clonotype was seen ten or more times. V usage is TRBV15 and J usage is TRBJ2-1; a possible D gene is TRBD2 (6 bases). Germline CDR1 is LNHNV and CDR2 is YYDKDF (reference sequence). V lost 1 base, J lost 8 bases, and 9 bases lay in between. CDR3 length: 13 amino acids. The CDR3 nucleotides read TGTGCCACCAGCAGAGCTCGGGGGTATGAGCAGTTCTTC. Translated, it gives CATSRARGYEQFF.

The V and J genes are TRBV5-1 and TRBJ2-7; 10 bases fit TRBD1. V was clipped by 4 bases and J by 7 bases; unmatched bases: 11. The CDR3 is 15 residues long. CDR1 SGHRS and CDR2 YFSETQ come from the germline V gene. CDR3 sequence (DNA): TGCGCCAGCAGCCCGGGGACAGGGGAATTAGGGGAGCAGTACTTC. Its translation is CASSPGTGELGEQYF.

The genes are TRBV20-1 and TRBJ2-5; 10 bases line up with TRBD1. TRBJ2-7 explains the end of the DNA better; the J call may be wrong. The CDR3 runs to 14 residues. Germline CDR1 reads DFQATT; CDR2 reads SNEGSKA (reference sequence). The CDR3 spells CSAWDRGVLGEQYF. The CDR3 nucleotides are TGCAGTGCGTGGGACAGGGGAGTGTTGGGCGAGCAGTACTTC.

Notes on this clonotype: A junction boundary mismatches the germline segment, possibly from a read error. This chain connects TRBV12-3 or TRBV12-4 to TRBJ2-3; no clear D. This CDR3 has 11 amino acids. The CDR3, as DNA: TGTGGCAGAGTGAGAGAAGATGCGCAGTATTTT. Translated, it gives CGRVREDAQYF.

This clonotype occurred a few times. The gene calls are TRBV28 and TRBJ2-7; possible D gene TRBD2, 6 bases. The end of the DNA is better explained by TRBJ2-5, so the J call may be wrong. This CDR3 comprises 13 residues. CDR1 is MDHEN and CDR2 is SYDVKM in the germline V gene. The CDR3 region is CASSSGLPETQYF. The CDR3 nucleotides read TGTGCCAGCAGTTCGGGACTCCCGGAGACCCAGTACTTC.

The gene calls are TRBV5-1 and TRBJ1-2; D gene unclear. The V gene's germline CDR1 is SGHRS and CDR2 YFSETQ. CDR3 length equals 15 residues. The V end lost 1 base, the J end lost 6 bases, and 16 bases lay between the germline ends. Here the CDR3 DNA reads TGCGCCAGCAGCTTGATTGGCGGAGCCGTTAATGGCTACACCTTC. Its translation is CASSLIGGAVNGYTF.

The chain recombines TRBV7-8 with TRBJ1-1; D is undetermined. V dropped 5 bases and J dropped 11 bases, with 12 bases sitting between them. The germline V gene encodes CDR1 SGHVS and CDR2 FQNEAQ. The CDR3 contains 11 residues. The DNA for the CDR3 is TGTGCCAGCAGCCCTGAGATATCGGCTTTCTTT. Translated, it gives CASSPEISAFF.

This chain joins TRBV4-3 and TRBJ1-6; maybe TRBD1 (6 bases). Trimming left V 3 bases short and J 7 bases short, with 16 bases between. This CDR3 spans 16 amino acids. Germline V gives CDR1 LGHNA, CDR2 YSLEER. CDR3 sequence reads: CASSQAGGGRNSPLHF. In DNA form, the CDR3 reads TGCGCCAGCAGCCAGGCCGGAGGGGGGAGGAATTCACCCCTCCACTTT.

This clonotype came up a few times. The J gene is TRBJ2-1, the V gene TRBV4-1, with D unclear. The V end lost 2 bases, the J end lost 6 bases, and 17 bases lay between the germline ends. The germline gives CDR1 MGHRA, CDR2 YSYEKL. This CDR3 spans 16 amino acids. The CDR3 nucleotides read TGCGCCAGCAGCCAAAACCAAGCTATCGCCTCCAATGAGCAGTTCTTC. Its translation is CASSQNQAIASNEQFF.

The V gene is TRBV11-2, the J gene TRBJ2-3; 10 nucleotides agree with TRBD1. CDR3 length: 15 residues. CDR1 is SGHAT and CDR2 is FQNNGV in the germline V gene. J gave up 5 bases and V 5 bases, and 7 bases lay outside the gene matches. The CDR3: CASSLTGGQGDTQYF. CDR3 bases: TGTGCCAGCAGCCTGACAGGGGGCCAGGGAGATACGCAGTATTTT.

The chain links TRBV7-2 to TRBJ1-5; D is unresolved. V lost 5 bases to trimming and J lost 2 bases, with 10 bases between them. The CDR3 is 14 amino acids. From germline, CDR1 is SGHTA and CDR2 FQGNSA. CDR3 sequence reads: CASSPPEGNQPQHF. CDR3 nucleotides: TGTGCCAGCAGCCCCCCGGAGGGCAATCAGCCCCAGCATTTT.

This clonotype was seen repeatedly, ten times or more. DNA of the CDR3: TGCGCCAGCAGCCAGGGCTTCGGCGGGGGAGAGACCCAGTACTTC. This codes for CASSQGFGGGETQYF. The rearrangement uses TRBV4-1 and TRBJ2-5; 7 positions match TRBD2. Unmatched junction bases numbered 8, after V lost 3 bases and J lost 4 bases. This CDR3 is 15 amino acids long. Per germline, CDR1 MGHRA and CDR2 YSYEKL.

This chain uses TRBV25-1 with TRBJ2-1; the match to TRBD2 covers 9 bases. This CDR3 is built from 16 residues. V lost 4 bases, J lost 5 bases, and 9 bases stayed unmatched. Germline CDR1 reads MGHDK; CDR2 reads SYGVNS. The CDR3 spells CASSATSGWPHNEQFF. In DNA, the CDR3 is TGTGCCAGCAGTGCTACTAGCGGGTGGCCCCACAATGAGCAGTTCTTC.